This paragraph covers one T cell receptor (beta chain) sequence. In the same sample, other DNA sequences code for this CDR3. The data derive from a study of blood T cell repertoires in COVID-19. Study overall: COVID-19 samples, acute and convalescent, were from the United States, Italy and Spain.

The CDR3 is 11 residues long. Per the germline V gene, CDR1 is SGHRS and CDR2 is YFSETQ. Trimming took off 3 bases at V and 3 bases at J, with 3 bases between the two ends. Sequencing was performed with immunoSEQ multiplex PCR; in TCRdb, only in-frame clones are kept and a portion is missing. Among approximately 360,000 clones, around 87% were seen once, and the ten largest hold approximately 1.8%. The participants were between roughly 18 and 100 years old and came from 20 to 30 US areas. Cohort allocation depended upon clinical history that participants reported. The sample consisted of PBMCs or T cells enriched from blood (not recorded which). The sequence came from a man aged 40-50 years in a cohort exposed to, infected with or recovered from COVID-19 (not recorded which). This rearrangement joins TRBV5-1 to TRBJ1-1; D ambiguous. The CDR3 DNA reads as TGCGCCAGCAGCTCGGACACTGAAGCTTTCTTT. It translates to CASSSDTEAFF.